This TCR beta chain was recorded in a study of CD8 T cells in Susac syndrome. With random hexamers, 0.5 to 1 ug RNA was reverse transcribed. TCRdb recomputed calls from the immunoSEQ multiplex PCR reads with MiXCR, one row per CDR3 protein. The table lists about 180,000 distinct CDR3 sequences, 85% to 95% of them singletons. Germline CDR1 reads SQVTM; CDR2 reads ANQGSEA. This CDR3 comprises 13 residues. V trimming: 6 bases; J trimming: 2 bases; junction bases outside the gene matches: 1. The clonotype comes from a human donor with Susac syndrome. The specimen sequenced was CD4+ T cells from PBMCs. The chain joins TRBV29-1 to TRBJ1-3, with TRBD1 matching 10 bases. The CDR3 is CSVGQGAGNTIYF. CDR3 in DNA: TGCAGCGTCGGACAGGGGGCTGGAAACACCATATATTTT.